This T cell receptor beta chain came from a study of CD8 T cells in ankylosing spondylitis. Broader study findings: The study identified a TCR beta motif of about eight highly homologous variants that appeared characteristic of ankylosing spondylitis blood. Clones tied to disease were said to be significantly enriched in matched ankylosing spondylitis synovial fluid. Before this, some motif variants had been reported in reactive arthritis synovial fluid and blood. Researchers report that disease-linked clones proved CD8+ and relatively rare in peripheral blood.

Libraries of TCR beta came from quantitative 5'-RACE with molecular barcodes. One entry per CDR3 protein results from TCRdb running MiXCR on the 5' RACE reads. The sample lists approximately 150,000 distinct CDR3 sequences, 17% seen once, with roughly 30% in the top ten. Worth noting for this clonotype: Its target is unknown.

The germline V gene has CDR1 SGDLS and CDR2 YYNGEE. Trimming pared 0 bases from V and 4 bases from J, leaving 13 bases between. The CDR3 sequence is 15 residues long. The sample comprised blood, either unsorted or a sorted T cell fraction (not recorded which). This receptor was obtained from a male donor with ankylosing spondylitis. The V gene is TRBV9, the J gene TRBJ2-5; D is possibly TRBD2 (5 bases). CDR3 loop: CASSVGVGDGETQYF. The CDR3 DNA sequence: TGTGCCAGCAGCGTAGGGGTGGGAGATGGAGAGACCCAGTACTTC.